Below, 2 T cell receptor beta chains from the same sample are listed, as sequenced in a study of neurological immune-mediated disorders. In TCRdb, the 5' RACE reads were re-called with MiXCR into one record per CDR3 protein. In the table there are 55,000 to 75,000 distinct CDR3 sequences, 2% to 3% of which are singletons. The sample consisted of PBMCs. The receptors stem from a middle-aged man with multiple sclerosis.

This clonotype has ten or more counts. In nucleotides, the CDR3 is TGTGCCATCAGTGAAGTGTTAAATCAGCCCCAGCATTTT. Translation: CAISEVLNQPQHF. The genes are TRBV10-3 and TRBJ1-5; D is ambiguous. The CDR3 extends over 13 amino acids. Looked up from germline, CDR1 is ENHRY and CDR2 is SYGVKD. V lost 3 bases and J 4 bases, leaving 7 bases between the germline ends.

The sample holds many counts of this clonotype. The chain employs TRBV20-1 and TRBJ1-1, with 7 bases that match TRBD1. Germline-derived CDR1 and CDR2 are DFQATT and SNEGSKA (reference sequence). The CDR3 has 16 residues. J gave up 1 base and V 5 bases, and 13 bases lay outside the gene matches. The CDR3 is CSALGTVRYGNTEAFF. The CDR3 nucleotides read TGCAGTGCTCTCGGGACAGTCAGGTACGGGAACACTGAAGCTTTCTTT.